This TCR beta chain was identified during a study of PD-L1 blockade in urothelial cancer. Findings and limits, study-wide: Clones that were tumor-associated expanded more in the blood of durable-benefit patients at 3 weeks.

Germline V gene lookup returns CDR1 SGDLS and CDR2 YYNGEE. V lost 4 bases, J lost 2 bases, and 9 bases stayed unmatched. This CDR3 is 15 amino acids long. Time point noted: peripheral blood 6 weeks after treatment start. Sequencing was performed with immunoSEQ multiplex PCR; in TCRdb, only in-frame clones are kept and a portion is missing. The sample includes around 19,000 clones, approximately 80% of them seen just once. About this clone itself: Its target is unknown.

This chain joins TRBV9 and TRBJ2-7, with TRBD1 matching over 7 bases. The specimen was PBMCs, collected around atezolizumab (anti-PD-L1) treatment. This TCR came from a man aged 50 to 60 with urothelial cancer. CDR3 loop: CASSPGTEPTYEQYF. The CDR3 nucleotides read TGTGCCAGCAGCCCCGGGACAGAACCCACCTACGAGCAGTACTTC.